This is a list of T cell receptor beta chains from one sample in a study of T-cell reconstitution after alpha-beta-depleted transplantation in children. TCRdb redid the calling of the PCR reads with MiXCR, one entry per CDR3 protein. The table has about 27,000 distinct CDR3 sequences, roughly 6.3% seen once. Here the sequenced sample was PBMCs, mostly from graft donor cells, taken 180 days after TCRalphabeta/CD19-depleted stem cell transplant. These receptors were collected from a male patient under 18 who had a stem cell transplant for acute myeloid leukemia, so the T cells may come from the graft donor. The CDR3 runs from the conserved cysteine through the conserved F or W. Each record gives: CDR3 length, clone size, J gene, V gene, D gene, CDR3 protein, CDR3 DNA. D genes are given only for firm matches. Clone size is stated in some rows and not others, as once, few, many or a class when expanded.

CDR3 length: 17
clone size: many
J gene: TRBJ2-2
V gene: TRBV5-4
D gene: TRBD2
CDR3 protein: CASSRPFGLAKPGELFF
CDR3 DNA: TGTGCCAGCAGCCGCCCGTTTGGACTAGCAAAACCCGGGGAGCTGTTTTTT

CDR3 length: 13
clone size: medium-sized
J gene: TRBJ1-5
V gene: TRBV12-3/TRBV12-4
D gene: TRBD1
CDR3 protein: CASRAQGDQPQHF
CDR3 DNA: TGTGCCAGCAGGGCACAGGGGGATCAGCCCCAGCATTTT

CDR3 length: 15
clone size: many
J gene: TRBJ2-5
V gene: TRBV9
D gene: TRBD2
CDR3 protein: CASSGSLASQETQYF
CDR3 DNA: TGTGCCAGCAGCGGATCACTAGCGAGCCAAGAGACCCAGTACTTC

CDR3 length: 17
clone size: many
J gene: TRBJ2-1
V gene: TRBV7-9
D gene: TRBD2
CDR3 protein: CASSLGSGTSGRLEAFF
CDR3 DNA: TGTGCCAGCAGCCTAGGATCCGGGACTAGCGGGAGGTTAGAGGCGTTCTTC

CDR3 length: 11
clone size: many
J gene: TRBJ1-2
V gene: TRBV20-1
D gene: -
CDR3 protein: CSAKRNYGYTF
CDR3 DNA: TGCAGTGCTAAGAGGAACTATGGCTACACCTTC

CDR3 length: 15
clone size: many
J gene: TRBJ1-5
V gene: TRBV27
D gene: -
CDR3 protein: CASSSSPTGRGPQHF
CDR3 DNA: TGTGCCAGCAGTTCCTCCCCTACGGGGAGAGGGCCCCAGCATTTT

CDR3 length: 15
clone size: many
J gene: TRBJ2-1
V gene: TRBV11-3
D gene: -
CDR3 protein: CASSLEGKRDNEQFF
CDR3 DNA: TGTGCCAGCAGCTTAGAGGGGAAGCGGGACAATGAGCAGTTCTTC

CDR3 length: 15
clone size: few
J gene: TRBJ2-4
V gene: TRBV28
D gene: TRBD1
CDR3 protein: CASSLPDRGHHIQYF
CDR3 DNA: TGTGCCAGCAGTTTACCTGACAGGGGGCATCACATTCAGTACTTC

CDR3 length: 15
clone size: many
J gene: TRBJ2-1
V gene: TRBV19
D gene: TRBD2
CDR3 protein: CASSRASGVYNEQFF
CDR3 DNA: TGTGCCAGTAGTAGGGCTAGCGGGGTTTACAATGAGCAGTTCTTC

CDR3 length: 15
clone size: medium-sized
J gene: TRBJ2-3
V gene: TRBV2
D gene: TRBD2
CDR3 protein: CASRPGLDRTDTQYF
CDR3 DNA: TGTGCCAGCAGACCGGGACTAGACCGCACAGATACGCAGTATTTT

CDR3 length: 12
clone size: -
J gene: TRBJ1-5
V gene: TRBV28
D gene: -
CDR3 protein: CASRTFNQPQHF
CDR3 DNA: TGTGCCAGCAGGACCTTTAATCAGCCCCAGCATTTT

CDR3 length: 12
clone size: many
J gene: TRBJ2-4
V gene: TRBV20-1
D gene: -
CDR3 protein: CSAGAAKNIQYF
CDR3 DNA: TGCAGTGCTGGGGCGGCCAAAAACATTCAGTACTTC

CDR3 length: 15
clone size: many
J gene: TRBJ2-4
V gene: TRBV20-1
D gene: -
CDR3 protein: CSAPSTGGAKNIQYF
CDR3 DNA: TGCAGTGCTCCTTCGACCGGAGGGGCCAAAAACATTCAGTACTTC

CDR3 length: 16
clone size: many
J gene: TRBJ2-1
V gene: TRBV7-8
D gene: -
CDR3 protein: CASSLLGAVNYNEQFF
CDR3 DNA: TGTGCCAGCAGCTTATTGGGGGCCGTGAATTACAATGAGCAGTTCTTC

CDR3 length: 15
clone size: many
J gene: TRBJ1-3
V gene: TRBV9
D gene: -
CDR3 protein: CASSVVSESGNTIYF
CDR3 DNA: TGTGCCAGCAGCGTAGTATCCGAGTCTGGAAACACCATATATTTT

CDR3 length: 16
clone size: many
J gene: TRBJ1-4
V gene: TRBV28
D gene: TRBD1
CDR3 protein: CASRDRGPSANEKLFF
CDR3 DNA: TGTGCCAGCAGGGACAGGGGCCCCTCAGCTAATGAAAAACTGTTTTTT

CDR3 length: 16
clone size: many
J gene: TRBJ2-1
V gene: TRBV20-1
D gene: TRBD2
CDR3 protein: CSARDSGTSGRGEQFF
CDR3 DNA: TGCAGTGCTAGAGATTCCGGGACTAGCGGGAGAGGTGAGCAGTTCTTC

CDR3 length: 13
clone size: many
J gene: TRBJ2-7
V gene: TRBV7-8
D gene: -
CDR3 protein: CASSTEPLYEQYF
CDR3 DNA: TGTGCCAGCAGCACAGAACCATTGTACGAGCAGTACTTC

CDR3 length: 14
clone size: many
J gene: TRBJ1-1
V gene: TRBV28
D gene: TRBD1
CDR3 protein: CASTFQGVNTEAFF
CDR3 DNA: TGTGCCAGCACCTTTCAGGGGGTGAACACTGAAGCTTTCTTT

CDR3 length: 14
clone size: many
J gene: TRBJ1-1
V gene: TRBV30
D gene: -
CDR3 protein: CAWSKGRVNTEAFF
CDR3 DNA: TGTGCCTGGAGTAAAGGACGGGTGAACACTGAAGCTTTCTTT

CDR3 length: 16
clone size: many
J gene: TRBJ2-7
V gene: TRBV28
D gene: TRBD2
CDR3 protein: CASRTTQLAGSYEQYF
CDR3 DNA: TGTGCCAGCAGGACCACCCAACTAGCGGGGTCCTACGAGCAGTACTTC

CDR3 length: 11
clone size: many
J gene: TRBJ2-5
V gene: TRBV20-1
D gene: -
CDR3 protein: CSARPQETQYF
CDR3 DNA: TGCAGTGCTAGGCCCCAAGAGACCCAGTACTTC

CDR3 length: 13
clone size: many
J gene: TRBJ2-1
V gene: TRBV7-2
D gene: -
CDR3 protein: CASGSSSYNEQFF
CDR3 DNA: TGTGCCAGCGGCTCTAGCTCCTACAATGAGCAGTTCTTC

CDR3 length: 14
clone size: many
J gene: TRBJ1-1
V gene: TRBV29-1
D gene: -
CDR3 protein: CSARDFRMNTEAFF
CDR3 DNA: TGCAGCGCCCGGGACTTTCGTATGAACACTGAAGCTTTCTTT

CDR3 length: 15
clone size: many
J gene: TRBJ2-1
V gene: TRBV3-1
D gene: TRBD1
CDR3 protein: CASSPQSQGKDEQFF
CDR3 DNA: TGTGCCAGCAGCCCCCAGTCACAGGGGAAAGATGAGCAGTTCTTC

CDR3 length: 15
clone size: many
J gene: TRBJ2-6
V gene: TRBV19
D gene: TRBD1
CDR3 protein: CASKGTGDGANVLTF
CDR3 DNA: TGTGCCAGCAAAGGGACAGGGGACGGGGCCAACGTCCTGACTTTC

CDR3 length: 12
clone size: many
J gene: TRBJ1-2
V gene: TRBV6-2/TRBV6-3
D gene: -
CDR3 protein: CASTQDLYGYTF
CDR3 DNA: TGTGCCAGCACGCAGGACCTCTATGGCTACACCTTC

CDR3 length: 16
clone size: many
J gene: TRBJ2-1
V gene: TRBV5-1
D gene: -
CDR3 protein: CASSPSERAVNNEQFF
CDR3 DNA: TGCGCCAGCAGTCCCTCGGAGCGGGCGGTTAACAATGAGCAGTTCTTC

CDR3 length: 12
clone size: many
J gene: TRBJ1-2
V gene: TRBV12-3/TRBV12-4
D gene: -
CDR3 protein: CASSLRGYGYTF
CDR3 DNA: TGTGCCAGCAGTTTAAGGGGGTATGGCTACACCTTC

CDR3 length: 15
clone size: many
J gene: TRBJ2-1
V gene: TRBV28
D gene: -
CDR3 protein: CASRDRQRSYNEQFF
CDR3 DNA: TGTGCCAGCAGGGATCGACAGCGCTCCTACAATGAGCAGTTCTTC

CDR3 length: 16
clone size: many
J gene: TRBJ2-7
V gene: TRBV3-1
D gene: TRBD2
CDR3 protein: CASSQAGLAGGYEQYF
CDR3 DNA: TGTGCCAGCAGCCAAGCGGGACTAGCGGGAGGCTACGAGCAGTACTTC

CDR3 length: 15
clone size: medium-sized
J gene: TRBJ2-7
V gene: TRBV29-1
D gene: TRBD1
CDR3 protein: CSVVTAGTGRHEQYF
CDR3 DNA: TGCAGCGTTGTCACCGCCGGGACAGGTCGCCACGAGCAGTACTTC

CDR3 length: 16
clone size: many
J gene: TRBJ1-6
V gene: TRBV5-6
D gene: TRBD1
CDR3 protein: CASSGIKSGTGRPLHF
CDR3 DNA: TGTGCCAGCAGCGGGATAAAATCCGGGACAGGCCGTCCCCTCCACTTT

CDR3 length: 16
clone size: many
J gene: TRBJ2-5
V gene: TRBV24-1
D gene: TRBD2
CDR3 protein: CATSAAVGAGEETQYF
CDR3 DNA: TGTGCCACCAGTGCAGCGGTTGGAGCGGGAGAAGAGACCCAGTACTTC

CDR3 length: 17
clone size: many
J gene: TRBJ2-1
V gene: TRBV18
D gene: -
CDR3 protein: CASSPSNWESSYNEQFF
CDR3 DNA: TGTGCCAGCTCACCTAGTAATTGGGAGAGCTCCTACAATGAGCAGTTCTTC

CDR3 length: 13
clone size: many
J gene: TRBJ1-1
V gene: TRBV30
D gene: -
CDR3 protein: CAGWTGWATEAFF
CDR3 DNA: TGTGCCGGGTGGACCGGATGGGCCACTGAAGCTTTCTTT

CDR3 length: 17
clone size: many
J gene: TRBJ1-5
V gene: TRBV12-3/TRBV12-4
D gene: -
CDR3 protein: CASSLESSAWDRQPQHF
CDR3 DNA: TGTGCCAGCAGTTTAGAAAGTTCGGCATGGGATAGGCAGCCCCAGCATTTT

CDR3 length: 16
clone size: many
J gene: TRBJ2-7
V gene: TRBV27
D gene: -
CDR3 protein: CASSLSETAVRYEQYF
CDR3 DNA: TGTGCCAGCAGTTTATCGGAGACGGCCGTCCGCTACGAGCAGTACTTC

CDR3 length: 14
clone size: many
J gene: TRBJ1-2
V gene: TRBV5-1
D gene: TRBD1
CDR3 protein: CASSLGGTVYGYTF
CDR3 DNA: TGCGCCAGCAGCTTGGGGGGGACAGTATATGGCTACACCTTC

CDR3 length: 13
clone size: -
J gene: TRBJ2-7
V gene: TRBV29-1
D gene: -
CDR3 protein: CSVEAGNSYEQYF
CDR3 DNA: TGCAGCGTTGAGGCAGGGAATTCCTACGAGCAGTACTTC

CDR3 length: 11
clone size: many
J gene: TRBJ2-3
V gene: TRBV20-1
D gene: -
CDR3 protein: CSASVVDTQYF
CDR3 DNA: TGCAGTGCTAGTGTGGTGGATACGCAGTATTTT

CDR3 length: 14
clone size: many
J gene: TRBJ2-3
V gene: TRBV11-2
D gene: -
CDR3 protein: CASSSGLTLGTQYF
CDR3 DNA: TGTGCCAGCAGCTCGGGTCTGACCTTGGGTACGCAGTATTTT

CDR3 length: 14
clone size: many
J gene: TRBJ1-3
V gene: TRBV18
D gene: -
CDR3 protein: CASSPPGSGNTIYF
CDR3 DNA: TGTGCCAGCTCACCTCCTGGATCTGGAAACACCATATATTTT

CDR3 length: 16
clone size: many
J gene: TRBJ1-6
V gene: TRBV7-2
D gene: -
CDR3 protein: CASTPIPSTWGSPLHF
CDR3 DNA: TGTGCCAGCACCCCGATCCCGAGCACGTGGGGTTCACCCCTCCACTTT

CDR3 length: 15
clone size: many
J gene: TRBJ1-6
V gene: TRBV27
D gene: -
CDR3 protein: CASSFMGQGWSPLHF
CDR3 DNA: TGTGCCAGCAGTTTTATGGGGCAAGGTTGGTCACCCCTCCACTTT

CDR3 length: 19
clone size: many
J gene: TRBJ2-6
V gene: TRBV6-5
D gene: -
CDR3 protein: CASSLPRGEAISGANVLTF
CDR3 DNA: TGTGCCAGCAGCCTACCTAGGGGGGAAGCCATCTCTGGGGCCAACGTCCTGACTTTC

CDR3 length: 15
clone size: many
J gene: TRBJ2-2
V gene: TRBV27
D gene: -
CDR3 protein: CASSPIGGNTGELFF
CDR3 DNA: TGTGCCAGCAGTCCGATTGGGGGGAACACCGGGGAGCTGTTTTTT

CDR3 length: 12
clone size: few
J gene: TRBJ2-7
V gene: TRBV6-5
D gene: -
CDR3 protein: CAALGRNYEQYF
CDR3 DNA: TGTGCCGCCCTAGGGCGGAATTACGAGCAGTACTTC

CDR3 length: 14
clone size: many
J gene: TRBJ1-3
V gene: TRBV5-1
D gene: TRBD1
CDR3 protein: CASSPGTAGNTIYF
CDR3 DNA: TGCGCCAGCAGCCCCGGGACAGCGGGAAACACCATATATTTT

CDR3 length: 17
clone size: few
J gene: TRBJ2-2
V gene: TRBV11-1
D gene: TRBD2
CDR3 protein: CASSFRLAGVFTGELFF
CDR3 DNA: TGTGCCAGCAGTTTTAGGCTAGCGGGAGTTTTCACCGGGGAGCTGTTTTTT

CDR3 length: 14
clone size: many
J gene: TRBJ2-7
V gene: TRBV9
D gene: TRBD2
CDR3 protein: CASSVGTSGYEQYF
CDR3 DNA: TGTGCCAGCAGCGTAGGGACTAGCGGCTACGAGCAGTACTTC

CDR3 length: 14
clone size: many
J gene: TRBJ1-2
V gene: TRBV6-5
D gene: TRBD1
CDR3 protein: CASSYRAGGSGYTF
CDR3 DNA: TGTGCCAGCAGTTACAGAGCAGGGGGCAGTGGCTACACCTTC

CDR3 length: 20
clone size: few
J gene: TRBJ1-1
V gene: TRBV11-2
D gene: TRBD1
CDR3 protein: CASSPQGGGLPQGNWTEAFF
CDR3 DNA: TGTGCCAGCAGTCCTCAGGGGGGGGGCTTGCCGCAGGGAAACTGGACTGAAGCTTTCTTT

CDR3 length: 15
clone size: many
J gene: TRBJ2-1
V gene: TRBV5-4
D gene: -
CDR3 protein: CASSLARSGPGPEFF
CDR3 DNA: TGTGCCAGCAGCTTGGCAAGGAGCGGGCCCGGACCGGAGTTCTTC

CDR3 length: 14
clone size: many
J gene: TRBJ2-1
V gene: TRBV29-1
D gene: TRBD2
CDR3 protein: CCVDSGRAIYEQFF
CDR3 DNA: TGCTGCGTTGATAGCGGGAGGGCCATTTATGAGCAGTTCTTC

CDR3 length: 14
clone size: many
J gene: TRBJ1-3
V gene: TRBV12-3/TRBV12-4
D gene: -
CDR3 protein: CASRPGGAGNTIYF
CDR3 DNA: TGTGCCAGCAGGCCGGGGGGAGCTGGAAACACCATATATTTT

CDR3 length: 15
clone size: many
J gene: TRBJ2-1
V gene: TRBV6-1
D gene: TRBD2
CDR3 protein: CASSGGLAGINEQFF
CDR3 DNA: TGTGCCAGCAGTGGCGGACTAGCGGGTATCAATGAGCAGTTCTTC

CDR3 length: 15
clone size: many
J gene: TRBJ1-4
V gene: TRBV9
D gene: -
CDR3 protein: CASSVHQGPNEKLFF
CDR3 DNA: TGTGCCAGCAGCGTCCATCAGGGTCCGAACGAAAAACTGTTTTTT

CDR3 length: 12
clone size: many
J gene: TRBJ1-2
V gene: TRBV5-6
D gene: -
CDR3 protein: CASSRDRIGYTF
CDR3 DNA: TGTGCCAGCAGCCGTGACAGGATTGGCTACACCTTC

CDR3 length: 12
clone size: -
J gene: TRBJ2-1
V gene: TRBV6-5
D gene: -
CDR3 protein: CASSPRYNEQFF
CDR3 DNA: TGTGCCAGCAGTCCTCGCTATAATGAGCAGTTCTTC